This TCR beta chain comes out of a study of cytomegalovirus exposure and HLA in healthy donors. The PCR made use of 60 Vbeta and 13 Jbeta primers. The data were produced by immunoSEQ multiplex PCR, yet TCRdb's version contains in-frame clones alone and is incomplete. The sample shows 99,000 or so clones, more than 60% of them seen only once. Notes on the study in general: Presence/absence analyses supposed approximately even sequencing depth among donors. It was reported in a later analysis that an Asian-associated ancestry cluster showed fewer N-insertions than the approximately 700-donor mean. In a later analysis, parvovirus B19, influenza, CMV and Epstein-Barr virus appeared linked to several top co-occurrence clusters.

This clone was detected only once. Its target is unknown. CDR1 and CDR2 from the germline V gene are MNHEY and SVGAGI. V lost 2 bases, J lost 6 bases, and 13 bases lay in between. The CDR3 runs to 15 residues. J is TRBJ2-2 and V is TRBV6-5; possibly TRBD1 for D (6 bases). This TCR derives from a man aged 30 to 45 in good health and CMV-seronegative. The material sequenced was PBMCs. CDR3 sequence reads: CASSYAGVRAGELFF. In DNA, the CDR3 is TGTGCCAGCAGTTACGCAGGGGTTAGGGCCGGGGAGCTGTTTTTT.